A single sample is the source of the 4 T cell receptor beta chains below, sequenced in a study of blood T cell repertoires in COVID-19. Assay used: immunoSEQ multiplex PCR; TCRdb lists only in-frame clones, some missing. The sample holds about 100,000 clones, roughly 87% seen once. Sequences were obtained from peripheral blood. The origin of the receptors is a young man in a cohort sampled during active COVID-19.

The genes are TRBV5-1 and TRBJ2-3, with 7 positions matching TRBD1. J lost 1 base, V lost 4 bases, and 3 bases had no gene match. The CDR3 is 14 residues long. Germline loops: CDR1 SGHRS, CDR2 YFSETQ. The CDR3 reads CASSPGQGTDTQYF. In nucleotides, the CDR3 is TGCGCCAGCAGCCCCGGACAGGGCACAGATACGCAGTATTTT.

The CDR3 nucleotides read TGTGCCAGCAGAGCCCAACAAGGGAGGAGAATAGAAAAACTGTTTTTT. This gives the protein CASRAQQGRRIEKLFF. The chain employs TRBV2 and TRBJ1-4, with unresolved D. The CDR3 spans 16 residues. Trimming removed 6 bases at V and 8 bases at J, with 22 bases between. From germline, CDR1 is SNHLY and CDR2 FYNNEI.

This chain joins TRBV25-1 and TRBJ2-1; 8 bases fit TRBD1. In germline, CDR1 is MGHDK, CDR2 SYGVNS. V shed 2 bases and J 3 bases; nucleotides not matched to a gene: 9. The length of the CDR3 is 17 residues. DNA of the CDR3: TGTGCCAGCAGTGAAATGACAGGGGTACCCTACTACAATGAGCAGTTCTTC. It translates to CASSEMTGVPYYNEQFF.

The count of this clone is one. The chain carries TRBV6-5 and TRBJ2-7, with TRBD2 identical over 11 bases. The CDR3 consists of 15 residues. The V and J ends lost 4 bases and 4 bases, in that order; junction bases with no gene match: 6. From germline, CDR1 is MNHEY and CDR2 SVGAGI. CDR3 in amino acids: CASSLLAGGSYEQYF. The CDR3 nucleotides are TGTGCCAGCAGTTTGCTAGCGGGGGGTTCTTACGAGCAGTACTTC.